Each of the 30 T cell receptor beta chains below was sequenced from the same sample in a study of T cell repertoires in cytomegalovirus infection. TCRdb re-derived calls from the reads in MiXCR, one entry per CDR3 protein. Of 150,000 to 200,000 distinct CDR3 sequences listed, roughly 20% are singletons. Input material: PBMCs. The receptors derive from a human donor in good health (CMV status not recorded). Some clones in this sample may be carry-over from other donors' samples.

This chain connects TRBV2 to TRBJ2-7, with D possibly being TRBD2 (7 bases). The V and J ends lost 6 bases and 7 bases respectively, with 19 bases between them. Germline V gene data show CDR1 as SNHLY and CDR2 as FYNNEI. The CDR3 consists of 14 residues. CDR3 nucleotides: TGTGCCAGCAGGGGGGGGGCGTCGGTGTTTGAGCAGTACTTC. It translates to CASRGGASVFEQYF.

This clonotype was picked up many times. This chain links TRBV19 with TRBJ1-2; 8 bases map to TRBD1. Germline values: CDR1 LNHDA, CDR2 SQIVND (reference sequence). J was trimmed by 0 bases and V by 4 bases; bases with no gene match: 10. This CDR3 has 17 amino acids. The CDR3 spells CASSRGQGPLANYGYTF. DNA of the CDR3: TGTGCCAGTAGTAGAGGACAGGGACCCTTAGCTAACTATGGCTACACCTTC. The full variable domain, its missing parts supplied by reference TRBV19 and TRBJ1-2, is DGGITQSPKYLFRKEGQNVTLSCEQNLNHDAMYWYRQDPGQGLRLIYYSQIVNDFQKGDIAEGYSVSREKKESFPLTVTSAQKNPTAFYLCASSRGQGPLANYGYTFGSGTRLTVV.

This clonotype showed up many times. The J gene is TRBJ2-5, the V gene TRBV6-5; D is unclear. The V gene lost 4 bases and the J gene lost 2 bases, with 11 bases spanning the gap. This CDR3 spans 14 amino acids. From germline, CDR1 is MNHEY and CDR2 SVGAGI. The CDR3 region has the DNA TGTGCCAGCAGTTCCCAGAAGATACAAGAGACCCAGTACTTC. Its protein product is CASSSQKIQETQYF.

This clonotype was picked up many times. The chain carries TRBV7-8 and TRBJ1-5; the D gene is possibly TRBD1 (5 bases). Trimming stripped 5 bases from V and 3 bases from J, with 14 bases between. CDR3 length: 15 amino acids. Germline V gives CDR1 SGHVS, CDR2 FQNEAQ. CDR3 residues: CASSPSGAPNQPQHF. The CDR3 DNA follows: TGTGCCAGCAGCCCTAGTGGGGCTCCCAATCAGCCCCAGCATTTT.

V is TRBV10-3 and J is TRBJ2-3; 7 positions match TRBD2. With V trimmed by 3 bases and J by 4 bases, 7 bases remained unmatched. Germline lookup yields CDR1 ENHRY and CDR2 SYGVKD. There are 15 residues in the CDR3. The CDR3, as DNA: TGTGCCATCAGTGATGGGGGAGGGCCGGCAGATACGCAGTATTTT. This gives the protein CAISDGGGPADTQYF.

This clonotype was seen at least ten times. V gene TRBV7-2 combines with J gene TRBJ1-4; TRBD1 aligns across 7 bases. Germline V gives CDR1 SGHTA, CDR2 FQGNSA. The CDR3 has 14 residues. J lost 7 bases, V lost 5 bases, and 7 bases had no gene match. The CDR3 region has the DNA TGTGCCAGCAGCCTGACAGGGTGGGGTGAAAAACTGTTTTTT. Translating gives CASSLTGWGEKLFF.

At least ten counts were recorded for this clonotype. V and J are TRBV7-2 and TRBJ2-1, with 14 bases that match TRBD2. The CDR3 extends over 15 amino acids. The germline V gene has CDR1 SGHTA and CDR2 FQGNSA. Unmatched junction bases numbered 6, after V lost 5 bases and J lost 9 bases. In DNA, the CDR3 is TGTGCCAGCAGCCCGGGACTAGCGGGAGTTAGTGAGCAGTTCTTC. Amino acids: CASSPGLAGVSEQFF.

The rearrangement uses TRBV6-8 and TRBJ1-5; D may be TRBD1 (6 bases). The CDR3 is made up of 14 amino acids. Germline CDR1 reads MNHGY; CDR2 reads SAAAGT. Deletions cut 6 bases from V and 7 bases from J, with 16 bases between. This CDR3 is CASSPGQSRQPQHF. The CDR3 DNA follows: TGTGCCAGCAGCCCCGGACAGTCTAGGCAGCCCCAGCATTTT.

This rearrangement joins TRBV19 to TRBJ2-7; D gene uncertain. V gave up 7 bases and J gave up 3 bases, with 19 bases separating them. The CDR3 spans 15 residues. Per germline, CDR1 LNHDA and CDR2 SQIVND (reference sequence). The CDR3: CASKGSALGRYEQYF. CDR3 sequence (DNA): TGTGCCAGTAAGGGCTCGGCGCTTGGTCGCTACGAGCAGTACTTC.

This clonotype was seen a handful of times. The chain combines TRBV29-1 with TRBJ2-7; D possibly corresponds to TRBD1 (6 bases). This CDR3 region has 12 residues. Trimming shortened V by 6 bases and J by 6 bases, and 15 bases separated the two germline ends. CDR1 and CDR2 from the germline V gene are SQVTM and ANQGSEA. CDR3 DNA: TGCAGCGTGGGGACACCGGAGAGCGAGCAGTACTTC. It translates to CSVGTPESEQYF.

The chain recombines TRBV5-4 with TRBJ1-2; TRBD1 is a possible D gene (5 bases). This CDR3 is 15 amino acids long. The V and J ends lost 0 bases and 2 bases respectively, with 11 bases between them. Per germline, CDR1 SGHNT and CDR2 YYREEE (reference sequence). CDR3 region: CASSLVGPGNYGYTF. DNA of the CDR3: TGTGCCAGCAGCTTGGTGGGACCGGGGAACTATGGCTACACCTTC. The full variable domain, rest sourced from reference TRBV5-4 and TRBJ1-2, is ETGVTQSPTHLIKTRGQQVTLRCSSQSGHNTVSWYQQALGQGPQFIFQYYREEENGRGNFPPRFSGLQFPNYSSELNVNALELDDSALYLCASSLVGPGNYGYTFGSGTRLTVV.

This clonotype showed up just a few times. The chain is built from TRBV20-1 and TRBJ2-7; TRBD2 is a possible D gene (5 bases). CDR1 is DFQATT and CDR2 is SNEGSKA in the germline V gene (reference sequence). Trimming left V 6 bases short and J 0 bases short, with 12 bases between. The CDR3 has 13 amino acids. CDR3 protein: CSALPGSSYEQYF. The CDR3 DNA reads as TGCAGTGCCTTACCGGGGTCCTCCTACGAGCAGTACTTC.

This clonotype was detected ten times or more. The V gene is TRBV10-3, the J gene TRBJ2-7; 7 bases line up with TRBD1. With 2 bases clipped from V and 2 bases from J, the junction kept 3 bases outside the gene matches. Germline CDR1 is ENHRY and CDR2 is SYGVKD. The CDR3 runs to 14 residues. For the CDR3, the DNA is TGTGCCATCAGTGAGCGTCAGGGGGCCTACGAGCAGTACTTC. Residues: CAISERQGAYEQYF.

The CDR3: CASSRDFLRAYNSPLHF. The CDR3 DNA reads as TGTGCCAGCAGCAGGGATTTTCTGCGCGCCTATAATTCACCCCTCCACTTT. The chain uses TRBV7-2 and TRBJ1-6, with D unclear. This CDR3 region has 17 residues. V lost 5 bases and J 2 bases, leaving 16 bases between the germline ends. CDR1 is SGHTA and CDR2 is FQGNSA in the germline V gene.

This clonotype was recorded many times. CDR3 loop: CAIDALGQGSDTQYF. CDR3 DNA: TGTGCCATCGACGCCCTGGGACAGGGTTCAGATACGCAGTATTTT. The chain employs TRBV2 and TRBJ2-3, with 9 bases that match TRBD1. The germline V gene has CDR1 SNHLY and CDR2 FYNNEI. This CDR3 is 15 amino acids long. With 10 bases clipped from V and 4 bases from J, the junction kept 12 bases outside the gene matches. Full variable domain (outside the CDR3, taken from reference TRBV2 and TRBJ2-3): EPEVTQTPSHQVTQMGQEVILRCVPISNHLYFYWYRQILGQKVEFLVSFYNNEISEKSEIFDDQFSVERPDGSNFTLKIRSTKLEDSAMYFCAIDALGQGSDTQYFGPGTRLTVL.

This clonotype was observed at least ten times. This rearrangement joins TRBV12-3 or TRBV12-4 to TRBJ2-3; D is perhaps TRBD1 or TRBD2 (5 bases each). Trimming removed 1 base at V and 4 bases at J, with 6 bases between. CDR3 length equals 13 residues. The CDR3 region is CASSLGGPDTQYF. The CDR3 coding sequence is TGTGCCAGCAGTTTAGGGGGACCAGATACGCAGTATTTT.

V usage is TRBV12-3 or TRBV12-4 and J usage is TRBJ1-1; D is unclear. The V and J ends lost 2 bases and 1 base respectively, with 17 bases between them. The CDR3 is 17 residues long. The CDR3 here is CASSLFGFRGGNTEAFF. CDR3 coding DNA: TGTGCCAGCAGTTTATTCGGCTTCAGAGGCGGGAACACTGAAGCTTTCTTT.

This clonotype was recorded at least ten times. J is TRBJ2-3 and V is TRBV7-2; 10 bases are shared with TRBD2. The V segment lost 5 bases and the J segment 4 bases; nucleotides outside the gene matches: 12. The CDR3 has 17 residues. Looked up from germline, CDR1 is SGHTA and CDR2 is FQGNSA. CDR3: CASSESLAGGLADTQYF. The CDR3 nucleotides read TGTGCCAGCAGCGAAAGCTTAGCGGGGGGCCTCGCAGATACGCAGTATTTT.

This clonotype turned up a few times. The chain has TRBV2 and TRBJ1-1; TRBD1 matches at 9 bases. CDR3 length equals 10 residues. V shed 8 bases, J shed 13 bases, and the junction held 5 bases outside the gene matches. Germline V gene sequence: CDR1 SNHLY, CDR2 FYNNEI. CDR3 DNA sequence: TGTGCCAGCGTGGACAGGGGTATTTTCTTT. The encoded protein is CASVDRGIFF.

This clonotype occurred a few times. V is TRBV7-2 and J is TRBJ2-3, with D perhaps matching TRBD1 or TRBD2 (7 bases each). The CDR3 runs 15 residues. Trimming shortened V by 1 base and J by 5 bases, and 13 bases separated the two germline ends. The V gene's germline CDR1 is SGHTA and CDR2 FQGNSA. The CDR3 here is CASSLGQGGGDTQYF. As DNA, the CDR3 is TGTGCCAGCAGCTTAGGACAGGGCGGGGGAGATACGCAGTATTTT.

CDR3 protein: CVVGWGQLNTEAFF. CDR3 nucleotide sequence: TGTGTCGTAGGGTGGGGACAGTTAAACACTGAAGCTTTCTTT. The V and J genes are TRBV12-5 and TRBJ1-1; 7 positions match TRBD1. Germline V CDR1 and CDR2: LGHNT, FRNRAP. This CDR3 contains 14 residues.

The chain joins TRBV23-1 to TRBJ2-7, with D hard to call. TRBV23-1 is filed as an ORF, its function uncertain. V was pared by 3 bases and J by 0 bases, with 9 bases between. This CDR3 region has 14 residues. The chain's CDR3 is CASSQHTSSYEQYF. Here the CDR3 DNA reads TGCGCCAGCAGTCAGCACACGAGCTCCTACGAGCAGTACTTC.

This sequence joins TRBV19 and TRBJ2-2, with D hard to call. The germline CDR1 and CDR2 sequences are LNHDA and SQIVND (reference sequence). This CDR3 region has 15 residues. Trimming removed 3 bases from V and 3 bases from J, with 11 bases in between. The CDR3 region is CASSISGIDTGELFF. CDR3 bases: TGTGCCAGTAGTATTAGTGGGATCGACACCGGGGAGCTGTTTTTT.

Ten or more counts support this clonotype. The chain employs TRBV6-1 and TRBJ2-6; the D gene is possibly TRBD1 (6 bases). V was cut by 6 bases and J by 3 bases, with 12 bases left in between. The CDR3 length is 15 residues. The germline V gene has CDR1 MNHNS and CDR2 SASEGT. The CDR3 region has the DNA TGTGCCAGCAGGATAGGACAGCTTGGGGCCAACGTCCTGACTTTC. Its protein product is CASRIGQLGANVLTF.

This clonotype was found a few times. The V call is TRBV7-2, the J call TRBJ1-2, with a possible D match to TRBD1 (5 bases). Trimming left V 5 bases short and J 4 bases short, with 20 bases between. This CDR3 contains 16 residues. The germline CDR1 and CDR2 sequences are SGHTA and FQGNSA. The CDR3 DNA follows: TGTGCCAGCAGCCTAGGAGAGGGGATGGGGAGCTATGGCTACACCTTC. Translated: CASSLGEGMGSYGYTF.

The chain combines TRBV19 with TRBJ2-2; 10 bases are shared with TRBD2. This CDR3 has 15 residues. Germline lookup yields CDR1 LNHDA and CDR2 SQIVND (reference sequence). With 5 bases clipped from V and 7 bases from J, the junction kept 7 bases outside the gene matches. The CDR3 nucleotides read TGTGCCAGTAGTGTCGCTAGCGGGGGTAGCGGGGAGCTGTTTTTT. This gives the protein CASSVASGGSGELFF.

This clonotype was counted only a few times. This chain joins TRBV14 and TRBJ1-1; D unclear. The CDR3 has 14 residues. Germline values: CDR1 SGHDN, CDR2 FVKESK. The V end lost 3 bases, the J end lost 0 bases, and 8 bases lay between the germline ends. The CDR3 here is CASSHLRMNTEAFF. CDR3 sequence (DNA): TGTGCCAGCAGCCACTTACGGATGAACACTGAAGCTTTCTTT.

V gene TRBV19 combines with J gene TRBJ1-1; tentative D call: TRBD1 (6 bases). Trimming removed 3 bases at V and 10 bases at J, with 15 bases between. This CDR3 contains 13 residues. Germline V gives CDR1 LNHDA, CDR2 SQIVND (reference sequence). The CDR3 here is CASSMSRMTGAFF. The CDR3 nucleotides read TGTGCCAGTAGTATGTCCCGCATGACAGGAGCTTTCTTT.

This clonotype was counted a few times. This sequence joins TRBV5-4 and TRBJ1-2; TRBD1 might be the D (5 bases). CDR1 and CDR2 from the germline V gene are SGHNT and YYREEE (reference sequence). The V end was cut by 0 bases, the J end by 0 bases, with 9 bases between. This CDR3 contains 15 residues. The CDR3 nucleotides are TGTGCCAGCAGCTTGGGGACACTCTCTAACTATGGCTACACCTTC. Protein product: CASSLGTLSNYGYTF.

The chain uses TRBV20-1 and TRBJ2-4; possible D gene TRBD2, 5 bases. The V gene lost 0 bases and the J gene lost 6 bases, with 9 bases spanning the gap. This CDR3 has 13 amino acids. Germline CDR1 DFQATT, CDR2 SNEGSKA (reference sequence). The CDR3 is CSARDVGGNIQYF. CDR3 nucleotides: TGCAGTGCTAGAGATGTTGGAGGAAACATTCAGTACTTC.